These 5 T cell receptor beta chains were sequenced from one sample in a study of T-cell memory formation after mild COVID-19. TCRdb reprocessed the 5' RACE reads via MiXCR and lists one record per CDR3 protein. The table shows about 350,000 distinct CDR3 sequences, with approximately 14% occurring only once. The source material was PBMCs or a T cell subset sorted from them (not recorded which). The receptors were sampled from a young man who had mild COVID-19 (a few samples of this study predate the infection). Cell type and time point are not known.

The chain recombines TRBV18 with TRBJ1-2; 9 bases are shared with TRBD1. The CDR3 contains 15 residues. Germline V gene lookup returns CDR1 KGHSH and CDR2 LQKENI. V gave up 3 bases and J gave up 4 bases; unmatched junction bases: 6. CDR3 amino acids: CASSPSGTGTYGYTF. CDR3 nucleotide sequence: TGTGCCAGCTCACCCTCGGGGACAGGGACCTATGGCTACACCTTC. Based on the CDR3 plus reference TRBV18 and TRBJ1-2, the full variable domain is NAGVMQNPRHLVRRRGQEARLRCSPMKGHSHVYWYRQLPEEGLKFMVYLQKENIIDESGMPKERFSAEFPKEGPSILRIQQVVRGDSAAYFCASSPSGTGTYGYTFGSGTRLTVV.

This clonotype was recorded at least ten times. V usage is TRBV6-4 and J usage is TRBJ1-4; the D gene is possibly TRBD1 (5 bases). There are 14 residues in the CDR3. Germline V gene lookup returns CDR1 MRHNA and CDR2 SNTAGT. Trimming pared 6 bases from V and 12 bases from J, leaving 20 bases between. The DNA for the CDR3 is TGTGCCAGCAGGCCCGGGACGGACTTTGGGGAACTGTTTTTT. It translates to CASRPGTDFGELFF.

V and J are TRBV4-1 and TRBJ2-2; D call uncertain. The ends were cut back, 3 bases at V and 9 bases at J, with 5 bases in the middle. The CDR3 sequence is 11 residues long. CDR1 and CDR2 (germline): MGHRA, YSYEKL. The CDR3 DNA sequence: TGCGCCAGCAGCCAGGGAAGGGAGCTGTTTTTT. Its translation: CASSQGRELFF.

This clonotype was picked up a small number of times. The J gene is TRBJ1-5, the V gene TRBV10-3, with D maybe TRBD1 (5 bases). The CDR3 is 14 amino acids. The germline V gene has CDR1 ENHRY and CDR2 SYGVKD. V was cut by 2 bases and J by 3 bases, with 8 bases left in between. The CDR3 nucleotides are TGTGCCATCAGTGAGCTGGGGGTCAATCAGCCCCAGCATTTT. Protein: CAISELGVNQPQHF.

The table lists this clonotype with a few counts. V is TRBV12-3 or TRBV12-4 and J is TRBJ1-6; 11 positions agree with TRBD1. The CDR3 loop spans 16 amino acids. V shed 4 bases and J 9 bases; nucleotides not matched to a gene: 8. CDR3 region: CASSYGTGGIFSPLHF. CDR3 bases: TGTGCCAGCAGTTACGGGACAGGGGGAATCTTTTCACCCCTCCACTTT.